These T cell receptor beta chains were read from a single sample in a study of radiotherapy plus CTLA-4 blockade in lung cancer. The method was immunoSEQ multiplex PCR; TCRdb's version includes in-frame clones alone and lacks a portion of them. The data contain about 68,000 clones, 70% to 85% of them singletons. Material: peripheral blood, obtained from a patient treated with radiotherapy plus ipilimumab. The receptors were sampled from a human donor with non-small cell lung cancer who had a complete response to radiotherapy plus ipilimumab. Both conserved end residues are part of each CDR3. D genes are given only for firm matches. Clone size appears in some rows only: once, few, many, or a class for an expanded clone.

>TRBJ2-3|-|TRBV5-1|-
TGCGCCAGCAGCTTGGGTACGTGGGCGAGCACAGATACGCAGTATTTT
CASSLGTWASTDTQYF
>TRBJ2-3|-|TRBV7-9|-
TGTGCCAGCAGCTTAGCCTCCCGACCAGATACGCAGTATTTT
CASSLASRPDTQYF
>TRBJ1-2|-|TRBV4-1|-
TGCGCCAGCAGCCAAGATATGGAAGACATCTATGGCTACACCTTC
CASSQDMEDIYGYTF
>TRBJ1-5|TRBD1|TRBV10-3|-
TGTGCCATCAGCGGACAGGGAAGCAATCAGCCCCAGCATTTT
CAISGQGSNQPQHF
>TRBJ2-1|TRBD2|TRBV15|-
TGTGCCACCAGCAGAGAGCGGGGGGGCCGAGGAGAGCAGTTCTTC
CATSRERGGRGEQFF
>TRBJ1-3|-|TRBV5-4|-
TGTGCCAGCAGCTTGATCGGAGACTCTGGAAACACCATATATTTT
CASSLIGDSGNTIYF
>TRBJ2-7|-|TRBV10-3|-
TGTGCCATCAGAGGAAATGGCTACGAGCAGTACTTC
CAIRGNGYEQYF
>TRBJ1-5|-|TRBV12-5|-
TGTGCTAGTGGTTTGAGCGGGGGCAATCAGCCCCAGCATTTT
CASGLSGGNQPQHF
>TRBJ2-7|TRBD1|TRBV6-6|-
TGTGCCAGCAGTTACGGTGTGACAGGGCTCAACGAGCAGTACTTC
CASSYGVTGLNEQYF
>TRBJ1-4|-|TRBV7-9|few
TGTGCCAGCAGCTCGCAAATGAGGCTTGGGGCTGAAAAACTGTTTTTT
CASSSQMRLGAEKLFF
>TRBJ1-4|-|TRBV7-9|-
TGTGCCAGCAGGAGGGGGGAATGGGAAAAACTGTTTTTT
CASRRGEWEKLFF
>TRBJ2-2|TRBD1|TRBV10-3|-
TGTGCCATCAAAGGGACAGGGGAAGTCGGGGAGCTGTTTTTT
CAIKGTGEVGELFF
>TRBJ2-7|TRBD1|TRBV9|few
TGTGCCAGCAGCCCGACAGGGTATGAGCAGTACTTC
CASSPTGYEQYF
>TRBJ2-1|TRBD2|TRBV6-6|-
TGTGCCAGCAGTCGACTAGCGGGAGGGCCTGATGAGCAGTTCTTC
CASSRLAGGPDEQFF
>TRBJ2-5|-|TRBV18|-
TGTGCCAGCTCACCCCTTCTGGGGGGAGCTGGAGAGACCCAGTACTTC
CASSPLLGGAGETQYF
>TRBJ1-1|-|TRBV25-1|-
TGTGCCAGTTCGACAGCTAACACTGAAGCTTTCTTT
CASSTANTEAFF
>TRBJ2-3|TRBD2|TRBV10-1|-
TGCGCCAGCAGTGAACGTAGCGGGAGAACAGATACGCAGTATTTT
CASSERSGRTDTQYF
>TRBJ2-2|TRBD2|TRBV5-4|-
TGTGCCAGCAGCCCCGGGACTAGCGGGAGTAGTGGGAATGCCGGGGAGCTGTTTTTT
CASSPGTSGSSGNAGELFF
>TRBJ2-1|-|TRBV6-6|-
TGTGCCAGCAGGGCTTCTGGCGGGGGCGCTTCCAATGAGCAGTTCTTC
CASRASGGGASNEQFF
>TRBJ2-3|TRBD1|TRBV30|-
TGTGCCTGTCACCCCGGGACAGCAAGAAGCACAGATACGCAGTATTTT
CACHPGTARSTDTQYF
>TRBJ2-2|TRBD2|TRBV10-3|-
TGTGCCATCAGCAACCCCGGGACTAGCAGATCCGGGGAGCTGTTTTTT
CAISNPGTSRSGELFF
>TRBJ2-1|-|TRBV5-1|few
TGCGCCAGCAGCCGGGACCTGATGGATAAGTTCTTC
CASSRDLMDKFF
>TRBJ2-1|-|TRBV7-7|-
TGTGCTAGCAGCTTGGATCCCACTATCTCCTACAATGAGCAGTTCTTC
CASSLDPTISYNEQFF
>TRBJ1-1|-|TRBV7-2|-
TGTGCCAGCAGCTTACTACCGAGGGACACTGAAGCTTTCTTT
CASSLLPRDTEAFF
>TRBJ1-2|-|TRBV10-2|once
TGCGCCAGCAGTGTTTACATGGGGAATGGCTACACCTTC
CASSVYMGNGYTF
>TRBJ2-1|TRBD2|TRBV4-1|-
TGCGCCAGCAGCCGAGCGGGAGAGCAGTTCTTC
CASSRAGEQFF
>TRBJ1-1|-|TRBV6-5|few
TGTGCCAGCAGTTACTCCGGGGGCGAGAGCACTGAAGCTTTCTTT
CASSYSGGESTEAFF
>TRBJ2-1|TRBD1|TRBV5-4|-
TGTGCCAGCAGCCCCGGGACAGCCTACAATGAGCAGTTCTTC
CASSPGTAYNEQFF
>TRBJ2-1|-|TRBV18|once
TGTGCCAGCTCACCACCCTCGTCACTGGGCGGTGAGCAGTTCTTC
CASSPPSSLGGEQFF
>TRBJ1-1|-|TRBV30|once
TGTGCCTGGAGTGTACAGGTGGGCGCTGAAGCTTTCTTT
CAWSVQVGAEAFF
>TRBJ1-1|-|TRBV7-2|-
TGTGCCAGCAGCTCCGGAGCTGAAGCTTTCTTT
CASSSGAEAFF
>TRBJ2-3|-|TRBV9|-
TGTGCCAGCAGCGTAGGGGCGGGGAGCCAAACAGATACGCAGTATTTT
CASSVGAGSQTDTQYF
>TRBJ2-3|TRBD2|TRBV9|-
TGTGCCAGCAGCGGGACTAGCGGGGCCTCTAGCACAGATACGCAGTATTTT
CASSGTSGASSTDTQYF
>TRBJ2-7|-|TRBV4-3|-
TGCGCCAGCAGCCAAGATCCCGGTATCTACGAGCAGTACTTC
CASSQDPGIYEQYF
>TRBJ2-5|-|TRBV2|-
TGTGCCAGCAGTGAAAGGAGCAGGGGTGAGACCCAGTACTTC
CASSERSRGETQYF
>TRBJ2-5|-|TRBV4-3|-
TGCGCCAGCAGCCAAGATTACCCAGGGGACGGGGAGACCCAGTACTTC
CASSQDYPGDGETQYF
>TRBJ2-3|-|TRBV6-1|-
TGTGCCAGCAGTGAATTGGCTAGCTCCTCTAGCACAGATACGCAGTATTTT
CASSELASSSSTDTQYF
>TRBJ2-3|TRBD2|TRBV7-9|few
TGTGCCAGCAGCCTAGGAGCGACTAGCGGGGATAGCACAGATACGCAGTATTTT
CASSLGATSGDSTDTQYF
>TRBJ1-1|-|TRBV30|-
TGTGCCGGGTATCGACAGAGGAACACTGAAGCTTTCTTT
CAGYRQRNTEAFF
>TRBJ1-2|-|TRBV7-9|few
TGTGCCAGCAGCCGAGGCGGGGGCAGTTTAGCTAACTATGGCTACACCTTC
CASSRGGGSLANYGYTF